The 17 T cell receptor beta chains reported below all come from one sample, sequenced in a study of shared clonotypes between healthy human individuals. Using immunoSEQ multiplex PCR, the repertoire was profiled, and TCRdb retains in-frame clones only, with some absent. The table lists about 2.3 million clones, approximately 95% of them singletons. The sequencing sample was made of naive CD4+ T cells from PBMCs. Subset indicated: CD45RA+ positively selected. These receptors all stem from a man younger than 35 in good health. Some clones in this sample may be carry-over from other donors' samples.

This chain connects TRBV5-1 to TRBJ2-5; no definite D call. CDR1 is SGHRS and CDR2 is YFSETQ in the germline V gene. The CDR3 is 11 amino acids. Trimming removed 7 bases at V and 5 bases at J, with 9 bases between. CDR3 DNA sequence: TGCGCCAGCGGACGCCAGGAGACCCAGTACTTC. This codes for CASGRQETQYF.

The gene calls are TRBV6-5 and TRBJ1-1, with D maybe TRBD1 (5 bases). Germline loops: CDR1 MNHEY, CDR2 SVGAGI. CDR3 length: 13 residues. Trimming stripped 3 bases from V and 8 bases from J, with 13 bases between. CDR3 region: CASSYWGGSEAFF. The CDR3 DNA reads as TGTGCCAGCAGTTATTGGGGGGGAAGCGAAGCTTTCTTT.

This chain uses TRBV9 with TRBJ2-1; 7 positions match TRBD2. J was trimmed by 11 bases and V by 7 bases; bases with no gene match: 12. This CDR3 is built from 13 residues. Germline V lookup: CDR1 SGDLS, CDR2 YYNGEE. The CDR3 coding sequence is TGTGCCAGCGAACGGGCGGGAGTAGCCCAGCAGTTCTTC. It is translated as CASERAGVAQQFF.

The rearrangement uses TRBV11-1 and TRBJ2-1, with TRBD1 matching over 9 bases. Germline V gene lookup returns CDR1 SGHAT and CDR2 FQDESV (reference sequence). The V gene end was trimmed by 7 bases and the J gene end by 6 bases; junction bases not matched to a gene: 7. CDR3 length equals 14 residues. DNA of the CDR3: TGTGCCAGCACCTCGGACAGGGGACTCAATGAGCAGTTCTTC. It encodes CASTSDRGLNEQFF.

The chain joins TRBV4-1 to TRBJ2-1; tentatively, D is TRBD2 (7 bases). CDR1 is MGHRA, CDR2 YSYEKL, per germline. The CDR3 is 17 residues long. V lost 0 bases and J lost 3, with 15 bases in between. The CDR3 DNA reads as TGCGCCAGCAGCCAAGAAGGGGGGCTAGCGGACTACAATGAGCAGTTCTTC. Translating gives CASSQEGGLADYNEQFF.

The V call is TRBV5-1, the J call TRBJ1-2; D is ambiguous. The germline gives CDR1 SGHRS, CDR2 YFSETQ. Trimming stripped 0 bases from V and 0 bases from J, with 12 bases between. The length of the CDR3 is 16 residues. Here the CDR3 reads CASSLGSTATNYGYTF. CDR3 DNA: TGCGCCAGCAGCTTGGGTTCCACCGCGACTAACTATGGCTACACCTTC.

The chain is built from TRBV28 and TRBJ2-7, with 7 nucleotides matching TRBD1. The germline V gene encodes CDR1 MDHEN and CDR2 SYDVKM. This CDR3 has 13 amino acids. The V gene end was trimmed by 7 bases and the J gene end by 3 bases; junction bases not matched to a gene: 6. The CDR3 loop is CASIRAGGYEQYF. Written as DNA, the CDR3 is TGTGCCAGCATTAGAGCAGGGGGCTACGAGCAGTACTTC.

The genes are TRBV29-1 and TRBJ1-4, with D perhaps TRBD1 (5 bases). The germline V gene encodes CDR1 SQVTM and CDR2 ANQGSEA. The CDR3 loop spans 15 amino acids. Trimming took off 4 bases at V and 5 bases at J, with 17 bases between the two ends. CDR3 loop: CSVGGPGRPNEKLFF. CDR3 sequence (DNA): TGCAGCGTTGGGGGTCCGGGACGTCCAAATGAAAAACTGTTTTTT.

This chain uses TRBV27 with TRBJ2-3; 9 nucleotides align to TRBD2. The CDR3 is 16 amino acids. The junction had 9 bases not matched to a gene; V was cut back by 6 bases and J by 2 bases. Germline V gene data show CDR1 as MNHEY and CDR2 as SMNVEV (reference sequence). The CDR3 region is CASRPGTSRTTDTQYF. CDR3 coding DNA: TGTGCCAGCAGGCCGGGGACTAGCAGGACCACAGATACGCAGTATTTT.

The genes are TRBV9 and TRBJ2-2; possible D gene TRBD1, 6 bases. V was pared by 3 bases and J by 2 bases, with 14 bases between. There are 16 residues in the CDR3. Germline-derived CDR1 and CDR2 are SGDLS and YYNGEE. CDR3 protein: CASSDLTGLNTGELFF. CDR3 bases: TGTGCCAGCAGCGACCTTACAGGGCTCAACACCGGGGAGCTGTTTTTT. Full variable domain (rest looked up from reference TRBV9 and TRBJ2-2): DSGVTQTPKHLITATGQRVTLRCSPRSGDLSVYWYQQSLDQGLQFLIQYYNGEERAKGNILERFSAQQFPDLHSELNLSSLELGDSALYFCASSDLTGLNTGELFFGEGSRLTVL.

This sequence joins TRBV2 and TRBJ1-2; D may be TRBD1 (6 bases). Trimming pared 8 bases from V and 3 bases from J, leaving 7 bases between. CDR1 and CDR2 (germline): SNHLY, FYNNEI. CDR3 length equals 11 residues. Here the CDR3 DNA reads TGTGCCAGCGGACAGCACTATGGCTACACCTTC. This encodes CASGQHYGYTF.

J is TRBJ1-5 and V is TRBV28, with D uncertain. The CDR3 loop spans 13 amino acids. Germline values: CDR1 MDHEN, CDR2 SYDVKM. V gave up 7 bases and J gave up 7 bases, with 14 bases separating them. CDR3 nucleotides: TGTGCCAGCAAAAGTCCCCCCCGGCAGCCCCAGCATTTT. Protein product: CASKSPPRQPQHF.

This chain uses TRBV7-3 with TRBJ2-3; maybe TRBD1 (6 bases). Germline V gene sequence: CDR1 SGHTA, CDR2 FQGTGA. Trimming stripped 5 bases from V and 5 bases from J, with 14 bases between. The CDR3 extends over 14 amino acids. This CDR3 is CASSPTGRIDTQYF. CDR3 sequence (DNA): TGTGCCAGCAGCCCCACAGGGAGAATAGATACGCAGTATTTT.

The J gene is TRBJ1-2, the V gene TRBV19, with 9 bases identical to TRBD1. Per the germline V gene, CDR1 is LNHDA and CDR2 is SQIVND (reference sequence). The trim removed 6 bases at V and 7 bases at J, leaving 9 bases unmatched. The CDR3 totals 14 residues. CDR3 in amino acids: CASRRTGGESGYTF. For the CDR3, the DNA is TGTGCCAGTAGGCGTACAGGGGGCGAGAGTGGCTACACCTTC.

The V call is TRBV6-5, the J call TRBJ1-2, with D unclear. The CDR3 has 14 amino acids. Trimming removed 2 bases at V and 3 bases at J, with 10 bases between. Germline V gene lookup returns CDR1 MNHEY and CDR2 SVGAGI. In DNA, the CDR3 is TGTGCCAGCAGTTACGGGCCAGCCCACTATGGCTACACCTTC. Protein product: CASSYGPAHYGYTF.

The rearrangement links TRBV18 to TRBJ2-7; D gene unclear. Looked up from germline, CDR1 is KGHSH and CDR2 is LQKENI. The CDR3 is 17 residues long. Trimming took 3 bases from V and 0 from J, leaving 18 bases between them. The DNA for the CDR3 is TGTGCCAGCTCACCGTCCCCGGACCCTCTCTCCTCCTACGAGCAGTACTTC. Encoded protein: CASSPSPDPLSSYEQYF.

This chain joins TRBV14 and TRBJ2-1; 10 bases fit TRBD2. This CDR3 spans 16 amino acids. The J segment lost 4 bases and the V segment lost 4 bases, leaving 7 bases of the junction unmatched. From germline, CDR1 is SGHDN and CDR2 FVKESK. The CDR3 DNA follows: TGTGCCAGCAGCCCTCAGACTAGCGGGTCGTACAATGAGCAGTTCTTC. Its protein product is CASSPQTSGSYNEQFF.